This is a list of T cell receptor beta chains from one sample in a study of blood T cell repertoires in COVID-19. Method: immunoSEQ multiplex PCR; TCRdb's copy keeps in-frame clones and lacks some. This sample has some 270,000 clones, with roughly 90% found just once. Source material: PBMCs or T cells enriched from blood (not recorded which). These receptors all come from a man between 40 and 49 years old who had been exposed to COVID-19. Both conserved end residues are part of each CDR3. D genes are given only for firm matches. Clone size is given for some rows only: seen once, a few or many times, or a class if the clone is expanded.

clone size: .
D gene: TRBD1
J gene: TRBJ2-7
V gene: TRBV5-1
CDR3 protein: CASSYTGTEIHEQYF
CDR3 DNA: TGCGCCAGCAGCTACACCGGGACAGAAATCCACGAGCAGTACTTC

clone size: .
D gene: .
J gene: TRBJ2-3
V gene: TRBV11-3
CDR3 protein: CASSPSARTDTQYF
CDR3 DNA: TGTGCCAGCAGCCCGTCCGCGAGAACAGATACGCAGTATTTT

clone size: .
D gene: TRBD1
J gene: TRBJ1-1
V gene: TRBV7-2
CDR3 protein: CASSPGQGNTEAFF
CDR3 DNA: TGTGCCAGCAGCCCGGGACAGGGGAACACTGAAGCTTTCTTT

clone size: .
D gene: .
J gene: TRBJ2-1
V gene: TRBV4-1
CDR3 protein: CASSQVIGGVKLGEQFF
CDR3 DNA: TGCGCCAGCAGCCAAGTTATTGGCGGGGTCAAACTGGGTGAGCAGTTCTTC

clone size: .
D gene: TRBD1
J gene: TRBJ2-7
V gene: TRBV27
CDR3 protein: CASRSLGTGDNEQYF
CDR3 DNA: TGTGCCAGCAGGTCCCTCGGGACAGGGGATAACGAGCAGTACTTC

clone size: .
D gene: .
J gene: TRBJ1-6
V gene: TRBV7-8
CDR3 protein: CASSSPDRLGYNSPLHF
CDR3 DNA: TGTGCCAGCAGCTCCCCGGACAGACTTGGCTATAATTCACCCCTCCACTTT

clone size: .
D gene: .
J gene: TRBJ1-1
V gene: TRBV4-2
CDR3 protein: CASSQDRGNTEAFF
CDR3 DNA: TGTGCCAGCAGCCAAGATAGGGGGAACACTGAAGCTTTCTTT

clone size: once
D gene: TRBD2
J gene: TRBJ2-7
V gene: TRBV7-9
CDR3 protein: CASSSGAGEYEQYF
CDR3 DNA: TGTGCCAGCAGCTCTGGGGCGGGAGAATACGAGCAGTACTTC

clone size: .
D gene: .
J gene: TRBJ2-5
V gene: TRBV30
CDR3 protein: CAWSGLAVKETQYF
CDR3 DNA: TGTGCCTGGAGTGGTTTGGCAGTAAAAGAGACCCAGTACTTC

clone size: .
D gene: .
J gene: TRBJ2-7
V gene: TRBV6-6
CDR3 protein: CASSVHRDNYEQYF
CDR3 DNA: TGTGCCAGCAGTGTTCACCGGGACAACTACGAGCAGTACTTC

clone size: .
D gene: .
J gene: TRBJ1-5
V gene: TRBV28
CDR3 protein: CASSSPFEGQPQHF
CDR3 DNA: TGTGCCAGCAGTTCCCCCTTTGAGGGCCAGCCCCAGCATTTT

clone size: .
D gene: TRBD2
J gene: TRBJ2-7
V gene: TRBV7-6
CDR3 protein: CASSLGGGSYEQYF
CDR3 DNA: TGTGCCAGCAGCTTAGGCGGGGGTTCCTACGAGCAGTACTTC

clone size: .
D gene: TRBD1
J gene: TRBJ1-2
V gene: TRBV11-2
CDR3 protein: CASSVQGNYGYTF
CDR3 DNA: TGTGCCAGCAGCGTACAGGGGAACTATGGCTACACCTTC

clone size: .
D gene: TRBD1
J gene: TRBJ2-2
V gene: TRBV29-1
CDR3 protein: CSVEGQGLAGELFF
CDR3 DNA: TGCAGCGTTGAGGGACAGGGTCTTGCCGGGGAGCTGTTTTTT

clone size: .
D gene: .
J gene: TRBJ1-1
V gene: TRBV10-2
CDR3 protein: CASRRQMNTEAFF
CDR3 DNA: TGCGCCAGCAGGAGACAGATGAACACTGAAGCTTTCTTT

clone size: .
D gene: .
J gene: TRBJ2-2
V gene: TRBV7-3
CDR3 protein: CASSSGPAGELFF
CDR3 DNA: TGTGCCAGCAGCTCCGGTCCGGCCGGGGAGCTGTTTTTT

clone size: .
D gene: .
J gene: TRBJ1-1
V gene: TRBV30
CDR3 protein: CAWSVLRGGEAFF
CDR3 DNA: TGTGCCTGGAGTGTACTAAGGGGTGGTGAAGCTTTCTTT

clone size: .
D gene: .
J gene: TRBJ1-6
V gene: TRBV6-5
CDR3 protein: CASRRDRRNSPLHF
CDR3 DNA: TGTGCCAGCAGACGCGACAGGAGGAATTCACCCCTCCACTTT

clone size: .
D gene: .
J gene: TRBJ1-5
V gene: TRBV19
CDR3 protein: CASSIFGGGQPQHF
CDR3 DNA: TGTGCCAGTAGTATTTTTGGCGGGGGGCAGCCCCAGCATTTT

clone size: .
D gene: TRBD1
J gene: TRBJ2-7
V gene: TRBV5-1
CDR3 protein: CASRLGTGEYEQYF
CDR3 DNA: TGCGCCAGCAGACTCGGGACAGGGGAGTACGAGCAGTACTTC